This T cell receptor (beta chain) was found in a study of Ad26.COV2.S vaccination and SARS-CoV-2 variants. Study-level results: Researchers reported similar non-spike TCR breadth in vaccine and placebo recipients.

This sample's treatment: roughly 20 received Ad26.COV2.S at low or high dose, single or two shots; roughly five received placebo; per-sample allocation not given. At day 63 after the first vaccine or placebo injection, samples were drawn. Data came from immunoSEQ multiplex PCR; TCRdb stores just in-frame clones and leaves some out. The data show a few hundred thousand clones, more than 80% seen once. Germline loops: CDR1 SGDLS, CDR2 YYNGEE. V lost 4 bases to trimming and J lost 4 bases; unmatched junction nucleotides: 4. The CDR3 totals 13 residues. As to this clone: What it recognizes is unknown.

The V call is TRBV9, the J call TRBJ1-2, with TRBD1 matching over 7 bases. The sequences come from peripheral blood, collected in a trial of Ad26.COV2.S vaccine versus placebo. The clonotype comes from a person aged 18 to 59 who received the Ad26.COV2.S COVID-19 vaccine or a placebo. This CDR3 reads CASSTRTGYGYTF. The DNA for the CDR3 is TGTGCCAGCAGCACCCGGACAGGCTATGGCTACACCTTC.